These 2 T cell receptor beta chains were sequenced from one sample in a study of follicular helper T cells after annual influenza vaccination. As to time point: 2014-2015 season, 7 days after vaccination. Produced via immunoSEQ multiplex PCR; TCRdb's table is partial and in-frame only. The sample carries 2,500 to 3,500 clones, roughly 80% recorded once. The source was CXCR5+ CD38- circulating T follicular helper cells from blood, collected 7 days after influenza vaccination. The subset is: circulating Tfh, non-naive CD4+CXCR5+PD-1+ (ICOS+CD38+ or ICOS-CD38-). Source of these receptors: an adult who received the influenza vaccine.

This clone was counted only a few times. This chain uses TRBV5-6 with TRBJ1-2; D ambiguous. The CDR3 spans 14 residues. Germline-derived CDR1 and CDR2 are SGHDT and YYEEEE. Trimming left V 4 bases short and J 1 base short, with 11 bases between. CDR3 nucleotides: TGTGCCAGCAGCCTGAGGGTGTTTAACTATGGCTACACCTTC. It translates to CASSLRVFNYGYTF.

V usage is TRBV4-2 and J usage is TRBJ1-1, with a tentative D call TRBD1 (5 bases). The germline gives CDR1 LGHNA, CDR2 YNFKEQ. V was cut by 5 bases and J by 3 bases, with 13 bases left in between. The CDR3 covers 14 residues. The CDR3 spells CASSYQGSDTEAFF. CDR3 in DNA: TGTGCCAGCAGCTACCAGGGAAGTGACACTGAAGCTTTCTTT.